This T cell receptor (beta chain) appears in the sequencing data of a study of blood T cell repertoires in COVID-19. This CDR3 is built from 15 residues. V was clipped by 3 bases and J by 5 bases; unmatched bases: 6. In germline, CDR1 is LNHDA, CDR2 SQIVND (reference sequence). Authors' data handling: Using reference gene primer amplification, nucleated cell counts were estimated. Produced via immunoSEQ multiplex PCR; TCRdb's table is partial and in-frame only. V, J and clone size were drawn from that table, and D and trimming were deduced from the DNA. The table shows 200,000 to 250,000 clones, with approximately 89% occurring only once.

This TCR was recovered from a woman in her thirties or forties with acute or convalescent COVID-19. The chain has TRBV19 and TRBJ1-2; 10 bases align to TRBD1. The specimen was peripheral blood. The CDR3 sequence is CASSMDRGSWYGYTF. CDR3 nucleotide sequence: TGTGCCAGTAGTATGGACAGGGGGTCTTGGTATGGCTACACCTTC.